This T cell receptor beta chain stems from a study of T cell responses to AZD1222 COVID-19 vaccine. Overall study findings and caveats: Across the whole spike, CD4 TCRs peaked at regions 160-218 and 743-854.

The data were produced by immunoSEQ multiplex PCR, yet TCRdb's version contains in-frame clones alone and is incomplete. The table has 120,000 or so clones, less than 95% seen once; the top ten hold 7.2%. In regard to this clone: Its specificity is unknown.

V was cut by 1 base and J by 8 bases, with 19 bases left in between. The CDR3 length is 16 residues. Germline loops: CDR1 SGHNT, CDR2 YYREEE (reference sequence). The sequenced sample was peripheral blood, obtained on day 0 of AZD1222 vaccination. This receptor was identified in an adult in good health. The chain uses TRBV5-4 and TRBJ2-1; D is possibly TRBD1 (6 bases). CDR3 sequence: CASSLPRQGIVDEQFF. Here the CDR3 DNA reads TGTGCCAGCAGCTTGCCTCGTCAGGGGATTGTCGATGAGCAGTTCTTC.